A single sample gave rise to the 30 T cell receptor beta chains below, sequenced in a study of blood T cells in healthy people across ages. A second PCR, run for about 7 to 11 cycles, used a sample-barcoded 5' primer plus a J-beta primer mix. TCRdb fed the 5' RACE reads into MiXCR, producing one record per CDR3 protein. The sample holds 780,000 or so distinct CDR3 sequences, approximately 53% seen once. The material sequenced was blood. Every receptor here comes from a man older than 75 in good health.

V gene TRBV3-1 combines with J gene TRBJ1-2, with TRBD1 identical over 9 bases. Germline V gene lookup returns CDR1 LGHDT and CDR2 YNNKEL (reference sequence). This CDR3 region has 14 residues. V trimming: 1 base; J trimming: 6 bases; junction bases outside the gene matches: 3. The DNA for the CDR3 is TGTGCCAGCAGCCAAGGGACAGGGGTAAATGGCTACACCTTC. Its protein is CASSQGTGVNGYTF. The full variable domain, in which reference TRBV3-1 and TRBJ1-2 provide the parts outside the CDR3, is DTAVSQTPKYLVTQMGNDKSIKCEQNLGHDTMYWYKQDSKKFLKIMFSYNNKELIINETVPNRFSPKSPDKAHLNLHINSLELGDSAVYFCASSQGTGVNGYTFGSGTRLTVV.

This clonotype is a singleton in its sample. The rearrangement uses TRBV7-6 and TRBJ2-3, with 7 bases identical to TRBD2. Germline V gene sequence: CDR1 SGHVS, CDR2 FNYEAQ. The CDR3 runs 16 residues. V shed 4 bases, J shed 2 bases, and the junction held 9 bases outside the gene matches. CDR3 sequence: CASSSRTREFTDTQYF. In nucleotides, the CDR3 is TGTGCCAGCAGCTCCCGGACTAGAGAATTCACAGATACGCAGTATTTT.

The sample holds many counts of this clonotype. The rearrangement links TRBV3-1 to TRBJ1-6; no reliable D call. The length of the CDR3 is 18 residues. Germline CDR1 reads LGHDT; CDR2 reads YNNKEL (reference sequence). Trimming removed 0 bases from V and 6 bases from J, with 18 bases in between. CDR3 amino acids: CASSQDGRVGRRNSPLHF. CDR3 sequence (DNA): TGTGCCAGCAGCCAAGACGGGAGAGTGGGCAGGCGTAATTCACCCCTCCACTTT. Filled out from reference TRBV3-1 and TRBJ1-6, the complete variable domain reads DTAVSQTPKYLVTQMGNDKSIKCEQNLGHDTMYWYKQDSKKFLKIMFSYNNKELIINETVPNRFSPKSPDKAHLNLHINSLELGDSAVYFCASSQDGRVGRRNSPLHFGNGTRLTVT.

This rearrangement joins TRBV12-3 or TRBV12-4 to TRBJ2-3, with D possibly being TRBD2 (5 bases). The germline V and J ends were trimmed by 6 bases and 6 bases, with 13 bases remaining between them. The CDR3 consists of 13 residues. The chain's CDR3 is CASSWTRTDTQYF. The CDR3 DNA sequence: TGTGCCAGCAGCTGGACTCGAACGGATACGCAGTATTTT.

A few counts support this clonotype. Here the CDR3 DNA reads TGTGCCAGCAGCCCCGCCCAGCTAGCGGGATACGCGTATTTT. This sequence encodes CASSPAQLAGYAYF. V usage is TRBV3-1 and J usage is TRBJ2-3, with 9 positions matching TRBD2. Germline V gene data show CDR1 as LGHDT and CDR2 as YNNKEL (reference sequence). Germline trimming cut 4 bases from V and 14 bases from J; bases unmatched to any gene: 13. The CDR3 loop spans 14 amino acids.

The J gene is TRBJ2-5, the V gene TRBV5-1, with TRBD1 matching over 7 bases. This CDR3 has 15 residues. The germline gives CDR1 SGHRS, CDR2 YFSETQ. After removal of 5 bases from V and 5 bases from J, the junction contained 12 bases not matched to a gene. The chain's CDR3 is CASSQSTGAGETQYF. In nucleotides, the CDR3 is TGCGCCAGCAGTCAAAGTACAGGGGCAGGGGAGACCCAGTACTTC.

V usage is TRBV7-9 and J usage is TRBJ2-7; D is possibly TRBD2 (5 bases). Germline loops: CDR1 SEHNR, CDR2 FQNEAQ (reference sequence). This CDR3 comprises 14 residues. The V gene lost 5 bases and the J gene lost 2 bases, with 13 bases spanning the gap. The CDR3 DNA reads as TGTGCCAGCAGCCCGGACTTTCTTACCTACGAGCAGTACTTC. Its translation is CASSPDFLTYEQYF.

The chain couples TRBV9 to TRBJ2-3, with D tentatively TRBD1 (7 bases). V was cut by 4 bases and J by 6 bases, with 21 bases left in between. Germline V CDR1 and CDR2: SGDLS, YYNGEE. The CDR3 contains 16 residues. CDR3 in DNA: TGTGCCAGCAGCTTTAGAGGGGGCGGGGTAGAGGATACGCAGTATTTT. Translating gives CASSFRGGGVEDTQYF.

The chain combines TRBV5-4 with TRBJ1-1; 9 bases align to TRBD1. This CDR3 contains 15 residues. V was pared by 5 bases and J by 3 bases, with 8 bases of the junction left unmatched. Germline assignment: CDR1 SGHNT and CDR2 YYREEE (reference sequence). CDR3 in DNA: TGTGCCAGCAGGCCCGACAGGGGGGCGGACACTGAAGCTTTCTTT. Amino acid sequence: CASRPDRGADTEAFF.

This chain connects TRBV7-2 to TRBJ2-5; tentatively, D is TRBD2 (6 bases). The V and J ends lost 6 bases and 3 bases respectively, with 17 bases between them. The germline V gene encodes CDR1 SGHTA and CDR2 FQGNSA. This CDR3 is built from 15 residues. This CDR3 reads CASSLYGGLEETQYF. The CDR3 DNA is TGTGCCAGCAGTTTGTATGGGGGACTTGAAGAGACCCAGTACTTC.

The genes are TRBV12-3 or TRBV12-4 and TRBJ2-1; 9 bases align to TRBD2. V was clipped by 0 bases and J by 7 bases; unmatched bases: 10. The CDR3 sequence is 17 residues long. CDR3 sequence reads: CASSLAHLAGQRNEQFF. The CDR3 bases are TGTGCCAGCAGTTTAGCGCACCTAGCGGGACAGAGGAATGAGCAGTTCTTC.

The chain carries TRBV5-1 and TRBJ2-5; 7 bases are a match to TRBD1. The CDR3 length is 14 residues. Germline V gene sequence: CDR1 SGHRS, CDR2 YFSETQ. Trimming cost V 2 bases and J 5 bases; bases outside gene matches: 6. The CDR3: CASSLQQGSETQYF. CDR3 sequence (DNA): TGCGCCAGCAGCTTACAACAGGGGTCGGAGACCCAGTACTTC.

The chain combines TRBV7-3 with TRBJ2-5, with 7 bases identical to TRBD2. CDR1 is SGHTA and CDR2 is FQGTGA in the germline V gene. The ends lost 0 bases at V and 5 bases at J; junction bases unmatched: 6. The CDR3 sequence is 15 residues long. The CDR3 spells CASSLTPLARETQYF. CDR3 coding DNA: TGTGCCAGCAGCTTAACGCCACTAGCGAGGGAGACCCAGTACTTC.

J is TRBJ1-1 and V is TRBV18; TRBD1 matches at 8 bases. J was trimmed by 8 bases and V by 2 bases; bases with no gene match: 7. This CDR3 has 14 residues. CDR1 is KGHSH and CDR2 is LQKENI in the germline V gene. This CDR3 reads CASSPRTGITEAFF. Here the CDR3 DNA reads TGTGCCAGCTCACCAAGGACAGGGATCACAGAAGCTTTCTTT.

The chain employs TRBV5-1 and TRBJ2-4, with TRBD2 matching over 7 bases. Germline CDR1 is SGHRS and CDR2 is YFSETQ. Trimming cost V 0 bases and J 1 base; bases outside gene matches: 4. CDR3 length: 16 residues. The CDR3 DNA follows: TGCGCCAGCAGCTTGGCGGGGGGTGCCGCCAAAAACATTCAGTACTTC. Residues: CASSLAGGAAKNIQYF.

This clonotype occurred a few times. V is TRBV20-1 and J is TRBJ2-1, with D perhaps matching TRBD2 (6 bases). Germline-derived CDR1 and CDR2 are DFQATT and SNEGSKA (reference sequence). The CDR3 is made up of 15 amino acids. Trimming took 2 bases from V and 9 from J, leaving 20 bases between them. Written as DNA, the CDR3 is TGCAGTGCTAGAATCGGGACTTCCTTCGGGGGTGAGCAGTTCTTC. Translation: CSARIGTSFGGEQFF.

The chain recombines TRBV5-1 with TRBJ2-7; D not resolved. The J call may not be correct, given that the DNA end is closer to TRBJ2-5. This CDR3 is 15 amino acids long. Germline CDR1 reads SGHRS; CDR2 reads YFSETQ. CDR3 in DNA: TGCGCCAGCAGCTTAAGCCGAGGCCAGTTGCAGACCCAGTACTTC. Residues: CASSLSRGQLQTQYF.

The chain recombines TRBV4-1 with TRBJ2-7; 7 nucleotides align to TRBD2. V lost 1 base and J lost 3; bases outside the gene matches: 6. The length of the CDR3 is 15 residues. The germline gives CDR1 MGHRA, CDR2 YSYEKL. The CDR3 nucleotides read TGCGCCAGCAGCCAAGGGTCAGCGGGGTTCTACGAGCAGTACTTC. It specifies CASSQGSAGFYEQYF.

The chain carries TRBV5-1 and TRBJ2-1; 8 nucleotides align to TRBD1. The CDR3 spans 17 residues. Germline V gene data show CDR1 as SGHRS and CDR2 as YFSETQ. The J segment lost 5 bases and the V segment lost 4 bases, leaving 14 bases of the junction unmatched. CDR3 bases: TGCGCCAGCAGCCCTTCGGAGGACAGGGCTGTAGACAATGAGCAGTTCTTC. As protein: CASSPSEDRAVDNEQFF. The full variable domain, rest sourced from reference TRBV5-1 and TRBJ2-1, is KAGVTQTPRYLIKTRGQQVTLSCSPISGHRSVSWYQQTPGQGLQFLFEYFSETQRNKGNFPGRFSGRQFSNSRSEMNVSTLELGDSALYLCASSPSEDRAVDNEQFFGPGTRLTVL.

The table lists this clonotype with a few counts. The rearrangement joins TRBV5-1 to TRBJ1-4, with TRBD1 matching over 12 bases. V shed 3 bases and J 7 bases; nucleotides not matched to a gene: 4. The germline gives CDR1 SGHRS, CDR2 YFSETQ. The CDR3 is made up of 15 amino acids. The CDR3 spells CASSSGQGAIEKLFF. CDR3 sequence (DNA): TGCGCCAGCAGCTCGGGACAGGGGGCAATTGAAAAACTGTTTTTT.

This chain links TRBV3-1 with TRBJ2-1; 7 bases match TRBD2. Germline trimming cut 0 bases from V and 8 bases from J; bases unmatched to any gene: 7. The V gene's germline CDR1 is LGHDT and CDR2 YNNKEL (reference sequence). The CDR3 spans 15 residues. The CDR3, as DNA: TGTGCCAGCAGCCAAGAGACAGCGGGGTCGGATGAGCAGTTCTTC. Protein product: CASSQETAGSDEQFF.

This sequence joins TRBV5-1 and TRBJ2-1; D perhaps matches TRBD2 (5 bases). CDR1 is SGHRS and CDR2 is YFSETQ in the germline V gene. The germline V and J ends were trimmed by 0 bases and 2 bases, with 9 bases remaining between them. This CDR3 is built from 15 residues. In DNA form, the CDR3 reads TGCGCCAGCAGCTTGGAAGCGGCCGCCTACAATGAGCAGTTCTTC. Protein product: CASSLEAAAYNEQFF.

This clonotype has a single count. The chain carries TRBV7-3 and TRBJ2-1; 7 bases agree with TRBD2. Germline V lookup: CDR1 SGHTA, CDR2 FQGTGA. The length of the CDR3 is 14 residues. J lost 6 bases, V lost 2 bases, and 4 bases had no gene match. The CDR3 here is CASSLDLAVNEQFF. The DNA for the CDR3 is TGTGCCAGCAGCTTAGACCTAGCGGTCAATGAGCAGTTCTTC.

J is TRBJ2-5 and V is TRBV6-5, with TRBD1 matching over 8 bases. The DNA end is more similar to TRBJ2-7, so the J call may be wrong. The CDR3 sequence is 14 residues long. Germline V CDR1 and CDR2: MNHEY, SVGAGI. CDR3 nucleotides: TGTGCCAGCAGTCGACGGACAGGGAACTACGAGCAGTACTTC. It yields the protein CASSRRTGNYEQYF.

Comments on this clonotype: One end of the junction varies from germline; a read error may be responsible. The chain uses TRBV6-5 and TRBJ2-7; weak D call: TRBD1 (6 bases). The CDR3 spans 14 residues. Germline CDR1 MNHEY, CDR2 SVGAGI. The CDR3 nucleotides read TGTGCCAGCAGTCGGACAGAGGGATCCTCCGAGCAGTACTTC. It encodes CASSRTEGSSEQYF.

Here the CDR3 reads CASSRTEAYQETQYF. The CDR3 nucleotides read TGTGCCAGCAGTCGGACAGAAGCGTACCAAGAGACCCAGTACTTC. This chain uses TRBV28 with TRBJ2-5; D is possibly TRBD1 (6 bases). Per germline, CDR1 MDHEN and CDR2 SYDVKM. Trimming left V 5 bases short and J 0 bases short, with 13 bases between. This CDR3 comprises 15 residues.

V usage is TRBV7-2 and J usage is TRBJ2-5; 7 bases match TRBD2. With 0 bases clipped from V and 2 bases from J, the junction kept 27 bases outside the gene matches. Germline V gene lookup returns CDR1 SGHTA and CDR2 FQGNSA. This CDR3 is built from 23 residues. The CDR3 spells CASSLAAPGAGLRGPSKQETQYF. The CDR3 nucleotides read TGTGCCAGCAGCTTAGCGGCCCCTGGAGCGGGGCTCCGAGGGCCCTCTAAACAAGAGACCCAGTACTTC.

The chain employs TRBV5-1 and TRBJ2-1; 11 positions agree with TRBD2. Germline CDR1 reads SGHRS; CDR2 reads YFSETQ. V was pared by 4 bases and J by 9 bases, with 9 bases of the junction left unmatched. The CDR3 contains 15 residues. Here the CDR3 DNA reads TGCGCCAGCAGCCAACTCACTAGCGGGAGCAGTGAGCAGTTCTTC. This sequence encodes CASSQLTSGSSEQFF.

This chain uses TRBV20-1 with TRBJ1-2; no clear D. CDR1 and CDR2 (germline): DFQATT, SNEGSKA (reference sequence). There are 9 residues in the CDR3. V shed 8 bases and J shed 8 bases, with 9 bases lying between them. DNA of the CDR3: TGCAGTTCCCCCATGGGCTACACCTTC. It specifies CSSPMGYTF.

This chain joins TRBV29-1 and TRBJ2-5, with D possibly being TRBD1 (6 bases). CDR1 is SQVTM, CDR2 ANQGSEA, per germline. V was clipped by 4 bases and J by 1 base, with 10 bases between them. The CDR3 totals 13 residues. The chain's CDR3 is CSVARQVQETQYF. Here the CDR3 DNA reads TGCAGCGTTGCCCGACAGGTCCAAGAGACCCAGTACTTC.